Listed below are T cell receptor beta chains from one sample, sequenced in a study of control samples from healthy donors and cancer patients. TCRdb keeps only in-frame clones here, not all; method: immunoSEQ multiplex PCR. The data contain over 150,000 clones, around 96% of them singletons. Sequenced material: blood. Receptors originate from a middle-aged man in good health. Both conserved end residues are part of each CDR3. A D gene is named only where the DNA matches it firmly. Size is stated for part of the rows, as once, few or many counts, or as a class when the clone is expanded.

>.|TRBJ2-4|.|TRBV15|16
TGTGCCACCAGCAGAGGGCATAGGAGCAGGGGTAACATTCAGTACTTC
CATSRGHRSRGNIQYF
>.|TRBJ2-7|TRBD1|TRBV30|13
TGTGCCTGGAGGCCCAGGGGACAGCACGAGCAGTACTTC
CAWRPRGQHEQYF
>.|TRBJ2-5|.|TRBV18|13
TGTGCCAGCTCACCAGGGATCCAAGAGACCCAGTACTTC
CASSPGIQETQYF
>once|TRBJ2-3|.|TRBV12-2|16
TGTGCAAGTCGCCGTGGGCCCCGTCACCGCACAGATACGCAGTATTTT
CASRRGPRHRTDTQYF
>.|TRBJ1-4|.|TRBV18|17
TGTGCCAGCTCCCTCCGGGCAGGGAAAGGGGCTAATGAAAAACTGTTTTTT
CASSLRAGKGANEKLFF
>.|TRBJ1-6|.|TRBV27|14
TGTGCCAGCAGTTCGGGGCAGCGGGGATCACCCCTCCACTTT
CASSSGQRGSPLHF
>once|TRBJ1-1|.|TRBV12-3/TRBV12-4|13
TGTGCCAGCAGTTCGGCGGGTGACACTGAAGCTTTCTTT
CASSSAGDTEAFF
>.|TRBJ2-1|.|TRBV19|12
TGTGCCAGTAGTATATACAAGACCGAGCAGTTCTTC
CASSIYKTEQFF
>.|TRBJ1-5|TRBD1|TRBV6-5|15
TGTGCCAGCAGCCCCAGGGGGAGGGGCAATCAGCCCCAGCATTTT
CASSPRGRGNQPQHF
>.|TRBJ1-1|.|TRBV9|15
TGTGCCAGCAGCGTAGCTGCAGGGGATCGGACTGAAGCTTTCTTT
CASSVAAGDRTEAFF
>once|TRBJ2-3|TRBD2|TRBV25-1|13
TGTGCCCGAACCGGGACTAGGTTTGATACGCAGTATTTT
CARTGTRFDTQYF
>.|TRBJ1-5|.|TRBV24-1|15
TGTGCCACCAGTGACCGGGGCAGGTGGCCTCAGCCCCAGCATTTT
CATSDRGRWPQPQHF
>.|TRBJ1-6|.|TRBV2|14
TGTGCCAGCAGGGCAGGGGAGAGAGATTCACCCCTCCACTTT
CASRAGERDSPLHF
>.|TRBJ2-5|.|TRBV6-5|14
TGTGCCAGCAGTTTCGCAGGGTACCAAGAGACCCAGTACTTC
CASSFAGYQETQYF
>.|TRBJ1-1|.|TRBV19|13
TGTGCCAGTAGCAGGACCTCTAACACTGAAGCTTTCTTT
CASSRTSNTEAFF
>.|TRBJ1-5|.|TRBV9|15
TGTGCCAGCAGCGTAGACCCAACCCACAATCAGCCCCAGCATTTT
CASSVDPTHNQPQHF
>few|TRBJ1-6|.|TRBV25-1|12
TGTGCCAGCAGTGACATTAATTCACCCCTCCACTTT
CASSDINSPLHF
>.|TRBJ1-3|.|TRBV28|16
TGTGCCAGCGGGCTTTGGGGAGTAACCTCTGGAAACACCATATATTTT
CASGLWGVTSGNTIYF
>.|TRBJ1-1|TRBD1|TRBV2|15
TGTGCCAGCAGACCTAGGGGACAGCCGAACACTGAAGCTTTCTTT
CASRPRGQPNTEAFF
>.|TRBJ1-1|TRBD1|TRBV5-1|16
TGCGCCAGCAGCTTGGGCCTGACAGGGTCGAACACTGAAGCTTTCTTT
CASSLGLTGSNTEAFF
>once|TRBJ2-1|TRBD2|TRBV12-5|14
TGTGCTAGTCAACCTAGCGGGGGGTACAATGAGCAGTTCTTC
CASQPSGGYNEQFF
>once|TRBJ2-7|TRBD1|TRBV5-1|15
TGCGCCAGCAGCTTGTATACAGGGGACCGCTACGAGCAGTACTTC
CASSLYTGDRYEQYF
>.|TRBJ2-7|.|TRBV13|14
TGTGCCAGCAGCTTAGGAGGTGGTCCCTACGAGCAGTACTTC
CASSLGGGPYEQYF
>.|TRBJ1-6|.|TRBV9|16
TGTGCCAGCAGCAAAGTGGGGGTCGTCGGAGATTCACCCCTCCACTTT
CASSKVGVVGDSPLHF
>.|TRBJ1-6|.|TRBV6-5|13
TGTGCCAGCACCTGGGGGGCAGATTCACCCCTCCACTTT
CASTWGADSPLHF
>.|TRBJ2-6|TRBD1|TRBV27|17
TGTGCCAGCAGTACCCGGAGGACAGGGGCTGGGGCCAACGTCCTGACTTTC
CASSTRRTGAGANVLTF
>.|TRBJ1-1|.|TRBV9|15
TGTGCCAGCAGCGTTCTCCAGGCCGGGAACACTGAAGCTTTCTTT
CASSVLQAGNTEAFF
>.|TRBJ2-2|.|TRBV30|13
TGTGCCTGGATGCGGGGGCTCACCGGGGAGCTGTTTTTT
CAWMRGLTGELFF
>.|TRBJ2-1|TRBD2|TRBV9|19
TGTGCCAGCAGCCCCAAGGTTAGCGGGGGGCCAAGCTCCTACAATGAGCAGTTCTTC
CASSPKVSGGPSSYNEQFF
>.|TRBJ2-2|.|TRBV3-1/TRBV3-2|14
TGTGCCAGCAGCCGATTGACAGCTACCGGGGAGCTGTTTTTT
CASSRLTATGELFF
>once|TRBJ2-2|.|TRBV19|15
TGTGCCAGTAGTTTGACAGGCGCGGGTACCGGGGAGCTGTTTTTT
CASSLTGAGTGELFF
>.|TRBJ1-6|.|TRBV5-1|14
TGCGCCAGCAGCCGATGGGAGGGGAATTCACCCCTCCACTTT
CASSRWEGNSPLHF
>.|TRBJ2-3|.|TRBV5-1|13
TGCGCCAGCAGCTTGACTAGTGCAGATACGCAGTATTTT
CASSLTSADTQYF
>.|TRBJ2-1|.|TRBV6-5|15
TGTGCCAGCAGATCGAGCGCGAGCTCCTACAATGAGCAGTTCTTC
CASRSSASSYNEQFF
>.|TRBJ1-6|.|TRBV18|17
TGTGCCAGCTCACCAAGGCCCCCGAGCTCCTATAATTCACCCCTCCACTTT
CASSPRPPSSYNSPLHF
>once|TRBJ1-2|.|TRBV7-2|15
TGTGCCAGCAGCTTAGGTTCAGGGGTTCCCTATGGCTACACCTTC
CASSLGSGVPYGYTF
>.|TRBJ2-2|TRBD1|TRBV5-5|18
TGTGCCAGCAGTCCTACCAGAAACAGGGGAGTGAACACCGGGGAGCTGTTTTTT
CASSPTRNRGVNTGELFF
>.|TRBJ2-3|TRBD1|TRBV19|14
TGTGCCAGTAGACAGACAGGGGCCTTAGATACGCAGTATTTT
CASRQTGALDTQYF
>.|TRBJ2-1|TRBD2|TRBV7-9|14
TGTGCCAGCAGCTTAGTGGCTAGCGGGGGCGAGCAGTTCTTC
CASSLVASGGEQFF
>.|TRBJ2-3|.|TRBV2|14
TGTGCCGGTACCAGGATGCTGAGCACAGATACGCAGTATTTT
CAGTRMLSTDTQYF
>.|TRBJ1-1|TRBD1|TRBV11-2|16
TGTGCCAGCAGCTACAACAGGGGGCGGAGGAACACTGAAGCTTTCTTT
CASSYNRGRRNTEAFF
>.|TRBJ1-2|.|TRBV25-1|11
TGTGCCAGCAGTGAAGGGGGCGGCTACACCTTC
CASSEGGGYTF